Sequencing of this T cell receptor (beta chain) was carried out in a study of T cells in localized non-small cell lung cancer. The repertoire was sequenced with immunoSEQ multiplex PCR; TCRdb's copy has only in-frame clones and lacks some. Of tens of thousands of clones in the sample, about 84% were seen once. Germline assignment: CDR1 KGHSH and CDR2 LQKENI. Trimming removed 6 bases from V and 5 bases from J, with 19 bases in between. The CDR3 contains 15 residues. The receptor was derived from a man aged 35 to 70 with stage III squamous cell lung carcinoma. V is TRBV18 and J is TRBJ2-5, with D possibly called TRBD1 or TRBD2 (5 bases each). Sequences were derived from peripheral blood, sampled before any cancer treatment. CDR3 amino acids: CASSHRARVAETQYF. CDR3 DNA sequence: TGTGCCAGCTCGCATCGGGCCAGGGTAGCGGAGACCCAGTACTTC.